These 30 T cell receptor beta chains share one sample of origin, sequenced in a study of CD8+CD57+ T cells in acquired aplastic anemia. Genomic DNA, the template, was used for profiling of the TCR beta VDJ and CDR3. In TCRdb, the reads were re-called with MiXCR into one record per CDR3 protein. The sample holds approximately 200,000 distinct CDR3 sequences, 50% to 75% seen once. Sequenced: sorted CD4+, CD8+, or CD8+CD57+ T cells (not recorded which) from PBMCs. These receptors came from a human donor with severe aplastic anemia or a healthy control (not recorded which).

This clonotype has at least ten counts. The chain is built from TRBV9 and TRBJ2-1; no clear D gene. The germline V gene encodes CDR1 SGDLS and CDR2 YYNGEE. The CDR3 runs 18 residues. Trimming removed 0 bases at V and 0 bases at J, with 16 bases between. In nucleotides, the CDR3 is TGTGCCAGCAGCGTAGATCCCAAGATGGCGAGCTCCTACAATGAGCAGTTCTTC. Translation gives CASSVDPKMASSYNEQFF.

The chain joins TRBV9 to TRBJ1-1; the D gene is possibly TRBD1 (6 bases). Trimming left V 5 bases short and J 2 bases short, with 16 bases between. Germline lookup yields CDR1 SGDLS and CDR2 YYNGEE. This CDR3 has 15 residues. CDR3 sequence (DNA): TGTGCCAGCAGGATAGAGGGGGGCCTAAACACTGAAGCTTTCTTT. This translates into CASRIEGGLNTEAFF.

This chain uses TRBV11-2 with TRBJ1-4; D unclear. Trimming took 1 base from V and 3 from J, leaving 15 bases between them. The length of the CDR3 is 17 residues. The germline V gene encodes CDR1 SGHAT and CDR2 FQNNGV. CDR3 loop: CASSLAFSFGANEKLFF. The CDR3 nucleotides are TGTGCCAGCAGCTTAGCTTTTAGTTTTGGGGCTAATGAAAAACTGTTTTTT.

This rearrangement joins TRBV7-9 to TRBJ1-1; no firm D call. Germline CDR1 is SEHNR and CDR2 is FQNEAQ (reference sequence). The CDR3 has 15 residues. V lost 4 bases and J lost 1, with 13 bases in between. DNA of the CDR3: TGTGCCAGCAGCTACTACATGTCCAGGAACACTGAAGCTTTCTTT. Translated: CASSYYMSRNTEAFF.

In DNA, the CDR3 is TGTGCCAGCAGCCGACAGGTGACGGACGAGCAGTACTTC. It yields the protein CASSRQVTDEQYF. The V gene is TRBV7-2, the J gene TRBJ2-7, with TRBD1 as a possible D gene (6 bases). This CDR3 contains 13 residues. Deletions cut 5 bases from V and 5 bases from J, with 13 bases between. In germline, CDR1 is SGHTA, CDR2 FQGNSA.

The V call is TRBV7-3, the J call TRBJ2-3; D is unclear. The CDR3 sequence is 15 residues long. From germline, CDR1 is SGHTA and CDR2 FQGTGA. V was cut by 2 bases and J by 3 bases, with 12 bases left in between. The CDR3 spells CASSLSRTPTDTQYF. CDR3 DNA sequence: TGTGCCAGCAGCTTATCGCGAACTCCTACAGATACGCAGTATTTT.

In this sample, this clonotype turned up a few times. The chain's CDR3 is CATSRERQGSGGYTF. CDR3 DNA: TGTGCCACCAGCAGAGAGCGACAGGGCTCGGGGGGCTACACCTTC. The chain has TRBV15 and TRBJ1-2, with 7 bases that match TRBD1. CDR3 length: 15 amino acids. Germline lookup yields CDR1 LNHNV and CDR2 YYDKDF (reference sequence). The V gene end was trimmed by 0 bases and the J gene end by 8 bases; junction bases not matched to a gene: 9.

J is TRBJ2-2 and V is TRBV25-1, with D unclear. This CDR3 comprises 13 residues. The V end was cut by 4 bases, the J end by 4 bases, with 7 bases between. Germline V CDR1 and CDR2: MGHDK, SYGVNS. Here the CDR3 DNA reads TGTGCCAGCAGTGGCCGCGCCACCGGGGAGCTGTTTTTT. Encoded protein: CASSGRATGELFF.

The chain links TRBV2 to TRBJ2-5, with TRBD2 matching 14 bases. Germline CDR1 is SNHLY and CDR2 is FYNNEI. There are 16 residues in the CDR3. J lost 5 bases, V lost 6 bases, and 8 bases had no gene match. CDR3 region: CASRSGTSGGRETQYF. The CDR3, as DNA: TGTGCCAGCAGAAGCGGGACTAGCGGGGGCCGGGAGACCCAGTACTTC. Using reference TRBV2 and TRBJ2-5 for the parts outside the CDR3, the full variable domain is EPEVTQTPSHQVTQMGQEVILRCVPISNHLYFYWYRQILGQKVEFLVSFYNNEISEKSEIFDDQFSVERPDGSNFTLKIRSTKLEDSAMYFCASRSGTSGGRETQYFGPGTRLLVL.

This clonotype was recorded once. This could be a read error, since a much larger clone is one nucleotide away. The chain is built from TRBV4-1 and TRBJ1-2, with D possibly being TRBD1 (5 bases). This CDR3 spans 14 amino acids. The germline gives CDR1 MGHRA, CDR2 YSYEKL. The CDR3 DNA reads TGCGCCAGCAGCCAGGGGACGGAATCCTATGGCCACACCTTC. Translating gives CASSQGTESYGHTF.

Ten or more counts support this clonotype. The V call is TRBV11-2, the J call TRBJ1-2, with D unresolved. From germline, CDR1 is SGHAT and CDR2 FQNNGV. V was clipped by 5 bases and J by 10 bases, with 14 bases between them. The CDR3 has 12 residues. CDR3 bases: TGTGCCAGCAGCCTCTGGCCAGGAATCTACACCTTC. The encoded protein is CASSLWPGIYTF.

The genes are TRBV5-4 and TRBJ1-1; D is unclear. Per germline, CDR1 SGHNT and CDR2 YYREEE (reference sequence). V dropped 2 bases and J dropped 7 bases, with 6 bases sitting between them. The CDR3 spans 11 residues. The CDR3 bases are TGTGCCAGCAGCTTAAGTGGTGAAGCTTTCTTT. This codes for CASSLSGEAFF.

In DNA form, the CDR3 reads TGCAGTGCTAGACCTAGTAGCGGGAGGCATCGCACAGATACGCAGTATTTT. It translates to CSARPSSGRHRTDTQYF. The chain combines TRBV20-1 with TRBJ2-3, with 10 nucleotides matching TRBD2. V lost 2 bases and J lost 1; bases outside the gene matches: 9. Germline values: CDR1 DFQATT, CDR2 SNEGSKA (reference sequence). The CDR3 contains 17 residues.

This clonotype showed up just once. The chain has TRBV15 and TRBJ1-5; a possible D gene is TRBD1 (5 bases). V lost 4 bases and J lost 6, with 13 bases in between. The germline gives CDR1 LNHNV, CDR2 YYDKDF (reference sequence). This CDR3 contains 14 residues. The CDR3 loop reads CATSISGVVQPQHF. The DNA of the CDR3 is TGTGCCACCAGCATCTCGGGGGTGGTTCAGCCCCAGCATTTT.

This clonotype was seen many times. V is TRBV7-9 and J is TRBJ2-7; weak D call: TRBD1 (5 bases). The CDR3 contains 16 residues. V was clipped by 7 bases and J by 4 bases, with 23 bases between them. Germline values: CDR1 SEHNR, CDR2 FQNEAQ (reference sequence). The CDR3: CASTPNQGLGMYEQYF. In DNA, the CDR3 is TGTGCCAGCACACCCAATCAGGGTCTAGGGATGTACGAGCAGTACTTC.

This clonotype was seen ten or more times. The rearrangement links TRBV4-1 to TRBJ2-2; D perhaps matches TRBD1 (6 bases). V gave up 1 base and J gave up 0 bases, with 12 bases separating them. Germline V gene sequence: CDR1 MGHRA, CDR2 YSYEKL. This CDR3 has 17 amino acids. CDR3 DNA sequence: TGCGCCAGCAGCCAAGCAGGGGTAGGGGCGAACACCGGGGAGCTGTTTTTT. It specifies CASSQAGVGANTGELFF.

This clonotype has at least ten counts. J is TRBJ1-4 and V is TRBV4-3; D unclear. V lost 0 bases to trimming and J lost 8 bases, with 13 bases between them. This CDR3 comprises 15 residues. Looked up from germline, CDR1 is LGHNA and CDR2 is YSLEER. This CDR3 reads CASSQDRYSPEKLFF. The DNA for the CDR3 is TGCGCCAGCAGCCAAGATCGGTATTCCCCAGAAAAACTGTTTTTT.

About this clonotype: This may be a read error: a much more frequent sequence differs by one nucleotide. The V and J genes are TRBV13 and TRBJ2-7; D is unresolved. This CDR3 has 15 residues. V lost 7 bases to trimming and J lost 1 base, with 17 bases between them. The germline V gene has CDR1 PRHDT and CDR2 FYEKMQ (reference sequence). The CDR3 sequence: CASNQTPDLSYEQYF. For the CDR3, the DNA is TGTGCCAGCAACCAGACCCCGGATCTTTCCTACGAGCAGTACTTC.

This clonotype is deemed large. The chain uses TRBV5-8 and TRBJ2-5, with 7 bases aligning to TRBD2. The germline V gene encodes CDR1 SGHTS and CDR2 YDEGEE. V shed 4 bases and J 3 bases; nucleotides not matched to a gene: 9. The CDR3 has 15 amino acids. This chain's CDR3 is CASSPGWGGEETQYF. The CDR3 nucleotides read TGTGCCAGCAGCCCCGGGTGGGGGGGTGAAGAGACCCAGTACTTC.

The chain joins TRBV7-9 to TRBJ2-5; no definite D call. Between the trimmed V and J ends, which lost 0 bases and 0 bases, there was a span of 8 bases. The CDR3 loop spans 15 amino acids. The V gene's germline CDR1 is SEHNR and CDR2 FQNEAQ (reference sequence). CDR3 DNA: TGTGCCAGCAGCTTAGCGCGTGGTTACCAAGAGACCCAGTACTTC. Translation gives CASSLARGYQETQYF.

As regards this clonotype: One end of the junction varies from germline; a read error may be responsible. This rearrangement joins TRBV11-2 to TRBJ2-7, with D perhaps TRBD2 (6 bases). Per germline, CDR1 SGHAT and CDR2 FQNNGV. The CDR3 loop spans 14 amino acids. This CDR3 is CASSLGGTAYEQYF. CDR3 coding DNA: TGTGCCAGCAGCTTAGGCGGGACTGCCTATGAGCAGTACTTC.

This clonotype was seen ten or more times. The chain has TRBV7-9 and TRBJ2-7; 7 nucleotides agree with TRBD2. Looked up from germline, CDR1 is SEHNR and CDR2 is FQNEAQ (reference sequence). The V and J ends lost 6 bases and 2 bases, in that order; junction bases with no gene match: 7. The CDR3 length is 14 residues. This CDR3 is CASSSSGTPYEQYF. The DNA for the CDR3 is TGTGCCAGCAGTTCTAGCGGCACCCCCTACGAGCAGTACTTC.

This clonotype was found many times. The CDR3 region is CASSGTASYEQYF. The CDR3 coding sequence is TGTGCCAGCAGTGGAACAGCCTCCTACGAGCAGTACTTC. This chain links TRBV28 with TRBJ2-7; D remains ambiguous. Germline V lookup: CDR1 MDHEN, CDR2 SYDVKM. The CDR3 covers 13 residues. The germline V and J ends were trimmed by 5 bases and 0 bases, with 8 bases remaining between them.

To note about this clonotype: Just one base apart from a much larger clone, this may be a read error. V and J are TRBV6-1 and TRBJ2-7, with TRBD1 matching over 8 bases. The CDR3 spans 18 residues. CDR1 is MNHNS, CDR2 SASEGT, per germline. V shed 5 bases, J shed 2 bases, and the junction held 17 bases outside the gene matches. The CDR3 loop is CASSFGVSGQGDTYEQYF. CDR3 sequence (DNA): TGTGCCAGCAGTTTCGGTGTCTCAGGACAGGGTGACACCTACGAGCAGTACTTC.

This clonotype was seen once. The DNA for the CDR3 is TGTGCCAGCAGCCCCTGGGCTTGGCGACAGGGGGTATACGAGCAGTACTTC. Translation gives CASSPWAWRQGVYEQYF. The V call is TRBV25-1, the J call TRBJ2-7; 9 bases are a match to TRBD1. V lost 6 bases, J lost 4 bases, and 16 bases stayed unmatched. The CDR3 is 17 amino acids. CDR1 is MGHDK and CDR2 is SYGVNS in the germline V gene.

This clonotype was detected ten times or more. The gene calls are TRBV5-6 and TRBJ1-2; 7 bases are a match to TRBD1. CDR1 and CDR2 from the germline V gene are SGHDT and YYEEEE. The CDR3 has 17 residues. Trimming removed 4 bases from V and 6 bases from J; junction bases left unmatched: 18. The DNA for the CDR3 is TGTGCCAGCAGCGTGGCGACGTGGGACAGTCCCTCACATGGCTACACCTTC. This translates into CASSVATWDSPSHGYTF.

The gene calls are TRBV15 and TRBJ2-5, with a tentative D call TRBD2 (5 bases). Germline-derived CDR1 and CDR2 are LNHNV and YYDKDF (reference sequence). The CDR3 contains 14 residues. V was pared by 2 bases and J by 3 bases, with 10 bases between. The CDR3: CATSRLTGEETQYF. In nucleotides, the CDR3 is TGTGCCACCAGCAGATTAACCGGGGAAGAGACCCAGTACTTC.

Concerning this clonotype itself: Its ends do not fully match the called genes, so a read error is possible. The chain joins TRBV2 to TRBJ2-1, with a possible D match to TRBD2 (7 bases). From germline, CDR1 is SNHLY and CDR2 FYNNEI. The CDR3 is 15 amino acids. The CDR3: CASSVDGGGYNGQFF. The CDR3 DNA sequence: TGTGCCAGCAGTGTTGATGGCGGGGGCTACAATGGGCAGTTCTTC. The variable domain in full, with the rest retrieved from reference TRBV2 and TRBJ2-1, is EPEVTQTPSHQVTQMGQEVILRCVPISNHLYFYWYRQILGQKVEFLVSFYNNEISEKSEIFDDQFSVERPDGSNFTLKIRSTKLEDSAMYFCASSVDGGGYNGQFFGPGTRLTVL.

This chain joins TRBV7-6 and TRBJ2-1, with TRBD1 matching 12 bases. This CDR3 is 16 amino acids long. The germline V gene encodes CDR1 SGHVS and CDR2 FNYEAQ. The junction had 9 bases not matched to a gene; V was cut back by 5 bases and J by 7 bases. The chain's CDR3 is CASSPFRDRGRNEQFF. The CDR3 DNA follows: TGTGCCAGCAGCCCGTTCCGGGACAGGGGGCGAAATGAGCAGTTCTTC.

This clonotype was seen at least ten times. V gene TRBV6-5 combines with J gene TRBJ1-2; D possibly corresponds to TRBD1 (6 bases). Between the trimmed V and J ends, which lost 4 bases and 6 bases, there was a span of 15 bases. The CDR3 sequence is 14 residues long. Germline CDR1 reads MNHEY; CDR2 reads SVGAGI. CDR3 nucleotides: TGTGCCAGCAGTTTGCAGGGGCCCCTAGATGGCTACACCTTC. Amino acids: CASSLQGPLDGYTF.